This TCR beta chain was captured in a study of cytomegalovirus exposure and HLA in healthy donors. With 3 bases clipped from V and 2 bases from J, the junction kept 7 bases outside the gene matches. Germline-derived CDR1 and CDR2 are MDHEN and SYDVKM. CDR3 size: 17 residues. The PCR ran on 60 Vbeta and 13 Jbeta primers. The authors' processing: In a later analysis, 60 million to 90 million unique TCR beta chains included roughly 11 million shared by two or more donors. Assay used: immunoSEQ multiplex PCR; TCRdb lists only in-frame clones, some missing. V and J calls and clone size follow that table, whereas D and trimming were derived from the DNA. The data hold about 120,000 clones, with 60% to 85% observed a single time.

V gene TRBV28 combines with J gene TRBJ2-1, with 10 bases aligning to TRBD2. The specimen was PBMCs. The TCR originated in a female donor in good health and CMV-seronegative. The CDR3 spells CASSLERGGVTYNEQFF. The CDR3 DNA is TGTGCCAGCAGTTTGGAGCGGGGGGGCGTTACCTACAATGAGCAGTTCTTC.